This T cell receptor (beta chain) derives from a study of blood T cell repertoires in COVID-19. Study-wide background: Acute and convalescent COVID-19 samples came from the United States, Italy and Spain. Sources were T cells, B-cell-depleted T cells, or PBMCs; the material itself was cDNA or gDNA.

Authors' methods: From reference gene primer amplification, estimates of nucleated cell counts were derived. TCRdb's table, derived via immunoSEQ multiplex PCR, lists solely in-frame clones and lacks some. Clone size and the V and J calls come from that table; the DNA yielded D and trimming. This table holds 130,000 to 150,000 clones, just under 90% found once. With V trimmed by 6 bases and J by 7 bases, 8 bases remained unmatched. CDR3 length equals 13 residues. The germline V gene has CDR1 SGHTA and CDR2 FQGNSA. The chain couples TRBV7-2 to TRBJ1-2, with TRBD1 matching over 7 bases. The specimen sequenced was peripheral blood. The receptor's source is a woman in her 50s with active or convalescent COVID-19. The CDR3: CASSYDRESGYTF. CDR3 nucleotides: TGTGCCAGCAGTTACGACAGGGAGTCTGGCTACACCTTC.